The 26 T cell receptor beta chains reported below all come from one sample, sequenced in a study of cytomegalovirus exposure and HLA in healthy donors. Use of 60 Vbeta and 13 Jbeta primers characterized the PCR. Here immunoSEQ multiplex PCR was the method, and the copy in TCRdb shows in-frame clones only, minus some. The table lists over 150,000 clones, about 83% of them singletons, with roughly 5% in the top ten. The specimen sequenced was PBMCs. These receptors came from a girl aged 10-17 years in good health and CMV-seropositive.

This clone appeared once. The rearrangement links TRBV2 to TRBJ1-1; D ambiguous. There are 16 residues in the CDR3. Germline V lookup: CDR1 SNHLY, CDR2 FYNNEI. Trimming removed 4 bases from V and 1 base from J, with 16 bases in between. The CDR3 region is CASSGAVFGGNTEAFF. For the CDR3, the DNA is TGTGCCAGCAGTGGGGCAGTCTTTGGTGGGAACACTGAAGCTTTCTTT.

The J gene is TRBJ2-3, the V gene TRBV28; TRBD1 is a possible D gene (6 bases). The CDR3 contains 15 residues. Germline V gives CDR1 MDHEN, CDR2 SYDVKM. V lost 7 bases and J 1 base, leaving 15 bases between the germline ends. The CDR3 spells CASTRQEARTDTQYF. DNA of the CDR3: TGTGCCAGCACGAGACAGGAGGCCCGCACAGATACGCAGTATTTT.

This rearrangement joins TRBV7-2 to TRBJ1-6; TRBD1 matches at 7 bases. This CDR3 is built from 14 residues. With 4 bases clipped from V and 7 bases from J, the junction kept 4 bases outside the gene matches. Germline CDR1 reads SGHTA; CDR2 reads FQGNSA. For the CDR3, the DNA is TGTGCCAGCAGCTCGACAGGGTTGAATTCACCCCTCCACTTT. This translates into CASSSTGLNSPLHF. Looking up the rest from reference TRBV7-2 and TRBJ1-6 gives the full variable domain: GAGVSQSPSNKVTEKGKDVELRCDPISGHTALYWYRQSLGQGLEFLIYFQGNSAPDKSGLPSDRFSAERTGGSVSTLTIQRTQQEDSAVYLCASSSTGLNSPLHFGNGTRLTVT.

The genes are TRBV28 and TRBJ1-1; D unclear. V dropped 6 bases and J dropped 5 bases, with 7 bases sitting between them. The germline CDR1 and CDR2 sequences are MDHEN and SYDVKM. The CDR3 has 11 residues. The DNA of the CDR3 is TGTGCCAGCAGGTCAGCGACTGAAGCTTTCTTT. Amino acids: CASRSATEAFF.

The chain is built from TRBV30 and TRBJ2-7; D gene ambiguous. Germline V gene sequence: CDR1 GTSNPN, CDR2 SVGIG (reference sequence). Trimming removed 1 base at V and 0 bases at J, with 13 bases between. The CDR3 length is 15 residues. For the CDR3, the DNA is TGTGCCTGGAGTGCGGGTCAGCTAAGCTCCTACGAGCAGTACTTC. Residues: CAWSAGQLSSYEQYF.

In nucleotides, the CDR3 is TGCAGCGTTGAACACAGGGAGGGCGAGCAGTACTTC. It yields the protein CSVEHREGEQYF. The V and J genes are TRBV29-1 and TRBJ2-7; D might be TRBD2 (7 bases). V gave up 2 bases and J gave up 6 bases, with 11 bases separating them. The CDR3 has 12 residues. Germline values: CDR1 SQVTM, CDR2 ANQGSEA.

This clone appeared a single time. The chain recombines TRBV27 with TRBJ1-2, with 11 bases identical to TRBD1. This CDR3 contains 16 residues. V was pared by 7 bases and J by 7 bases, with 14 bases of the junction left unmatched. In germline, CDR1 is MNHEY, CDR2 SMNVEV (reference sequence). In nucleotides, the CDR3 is TGTGCCAGCACTCCCGACGGACAGGGGGCCTGGGGTGGCTACACCTTC. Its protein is CASTPDGQGAWGGYTF.

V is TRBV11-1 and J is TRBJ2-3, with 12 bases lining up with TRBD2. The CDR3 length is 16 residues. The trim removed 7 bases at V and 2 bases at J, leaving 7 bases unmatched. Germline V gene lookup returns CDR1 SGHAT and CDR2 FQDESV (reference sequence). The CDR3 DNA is TGTGCCAGCACCTCGACTAGCGGGGGCCACACAGATACGCAGTATTTT. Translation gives CASTSTSGGHTDTQYF.

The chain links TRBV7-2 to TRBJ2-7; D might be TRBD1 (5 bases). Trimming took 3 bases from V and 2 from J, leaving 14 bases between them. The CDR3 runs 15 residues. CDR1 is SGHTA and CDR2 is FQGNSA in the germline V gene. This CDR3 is CASSLTAYGTYEQYF. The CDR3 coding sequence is TGTGCCAGCAGCTTGACAGCTTACGGTACCTACGAGCAGTACTTC.

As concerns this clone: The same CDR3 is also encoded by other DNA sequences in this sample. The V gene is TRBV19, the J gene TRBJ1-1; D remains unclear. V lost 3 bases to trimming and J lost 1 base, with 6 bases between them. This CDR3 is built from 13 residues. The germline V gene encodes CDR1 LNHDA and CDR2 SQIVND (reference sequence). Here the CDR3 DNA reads TGTGCCAGTAGTATTGGCAGGAACACTGAAGCTTTCTTT. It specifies CASSIGRNTEAFF.

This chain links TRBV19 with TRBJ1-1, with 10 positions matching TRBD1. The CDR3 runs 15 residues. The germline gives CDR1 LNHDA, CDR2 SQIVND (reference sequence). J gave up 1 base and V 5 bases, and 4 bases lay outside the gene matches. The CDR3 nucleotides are TGTGCCAGTAGTTGGACAGGGGGAGGGAACACTGAAGCTTTCTTT. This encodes CASSWTGGGNTEAFF.

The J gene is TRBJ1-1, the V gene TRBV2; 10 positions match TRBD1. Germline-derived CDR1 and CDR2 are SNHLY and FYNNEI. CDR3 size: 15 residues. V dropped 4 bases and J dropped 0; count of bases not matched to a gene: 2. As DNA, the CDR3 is TGTGCCAGCAGTGTCGGGACAGGGGTGAACACTGAAGCTTTCTTT. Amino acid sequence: CASSVGTGVNTEAFF.

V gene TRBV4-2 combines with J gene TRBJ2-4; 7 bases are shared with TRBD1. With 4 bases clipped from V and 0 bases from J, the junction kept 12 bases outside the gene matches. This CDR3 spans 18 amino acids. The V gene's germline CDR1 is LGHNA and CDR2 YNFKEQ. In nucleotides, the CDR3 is TGTGCCAGCAGCCTTATCGGACAGGCCGCTCTAGCCAAAAACATTCAGTACTTC. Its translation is CASSLIGQAALAKNIQYF.

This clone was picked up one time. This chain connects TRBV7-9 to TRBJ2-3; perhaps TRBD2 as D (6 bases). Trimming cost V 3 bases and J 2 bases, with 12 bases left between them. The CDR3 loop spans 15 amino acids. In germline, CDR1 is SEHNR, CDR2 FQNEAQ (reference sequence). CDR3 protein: CASSFSRGTTDTQYF. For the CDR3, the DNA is TGTGCCAGCAGCTTTAGTCGGGGGACCACAGATACGCAGTATTTT.

The DNA of the CDR3 is TGTGCCAGCAGCATAACCCTGGGACACCTTGAAGCTTTCTTT. Protein product: CASSITLGHLEAFF. The chain recombines TRBV7-2 with TRBJ1-1, with a tentative D call TRBD1 (6 bases). The CDR3 is made up of 14 amino acids. Germline V gene data show CDR1 as SGHTA and CDR2 as FQGNSA. V was pared by 5 bases and J by 7 bases, with 17 bases between.

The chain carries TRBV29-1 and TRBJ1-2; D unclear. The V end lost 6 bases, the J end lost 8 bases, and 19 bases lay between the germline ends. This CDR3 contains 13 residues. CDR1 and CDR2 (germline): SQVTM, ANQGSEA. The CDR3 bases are TGCAGCGTCGATGATTTGAGGGAGGCGGGCTACACCTTC. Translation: CSVDDLREAGYTF.

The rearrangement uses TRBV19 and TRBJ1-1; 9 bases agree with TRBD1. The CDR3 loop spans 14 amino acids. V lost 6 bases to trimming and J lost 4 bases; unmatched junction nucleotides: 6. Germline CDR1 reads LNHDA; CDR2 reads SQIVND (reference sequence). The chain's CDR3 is CASSQTGGRTEAFF. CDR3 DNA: TGTGCCAGTAGCCAAACAGGGGGCCGCACTGAAGCTTTCTTT.

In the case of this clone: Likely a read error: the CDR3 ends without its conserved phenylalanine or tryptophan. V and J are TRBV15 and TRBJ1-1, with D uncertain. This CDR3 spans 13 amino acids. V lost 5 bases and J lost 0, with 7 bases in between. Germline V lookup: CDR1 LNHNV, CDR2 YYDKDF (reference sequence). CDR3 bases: TGTGCCACCAGCCTAGAGGTGAACACTGAAGCTTTCCTT. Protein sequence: CATSLEVNTEAFL.

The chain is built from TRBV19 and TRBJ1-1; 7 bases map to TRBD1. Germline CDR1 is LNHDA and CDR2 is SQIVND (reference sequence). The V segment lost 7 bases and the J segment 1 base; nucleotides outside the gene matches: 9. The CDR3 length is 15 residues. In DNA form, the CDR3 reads TGTGCCAGTAAGGGTAGGGACAGCAAGAACACTGAAGCTTTCTTT. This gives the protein CASKGRDSKNTEAFF.

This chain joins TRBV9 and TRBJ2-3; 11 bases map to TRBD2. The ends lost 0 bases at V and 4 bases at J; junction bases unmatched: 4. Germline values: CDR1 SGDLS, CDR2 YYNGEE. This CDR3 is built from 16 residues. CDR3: CASSVEASGGSDTQYF. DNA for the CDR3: TGTGCCAGCAGCGTAGAGGCTAGCGGGGGGTCAGATACGCAGTATTTT.

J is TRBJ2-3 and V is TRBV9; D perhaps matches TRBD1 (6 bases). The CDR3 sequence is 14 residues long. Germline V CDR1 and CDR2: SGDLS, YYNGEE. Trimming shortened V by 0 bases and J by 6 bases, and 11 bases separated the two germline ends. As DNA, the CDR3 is TGTGCCAGCAGCGTAGCAGGGGTGCTGGATACGCAGTATTTT. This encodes CASSVAGVLDTQYF.

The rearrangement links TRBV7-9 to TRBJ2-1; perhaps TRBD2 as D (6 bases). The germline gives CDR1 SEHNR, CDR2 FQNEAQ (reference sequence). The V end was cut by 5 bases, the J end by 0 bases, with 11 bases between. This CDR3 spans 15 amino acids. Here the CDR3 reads CASSPPGSSYNEQFF. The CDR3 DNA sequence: TGTGCCAGCAGCCCGCCCGGGAGCTCCTACAATGAGCAGTTCTTC.

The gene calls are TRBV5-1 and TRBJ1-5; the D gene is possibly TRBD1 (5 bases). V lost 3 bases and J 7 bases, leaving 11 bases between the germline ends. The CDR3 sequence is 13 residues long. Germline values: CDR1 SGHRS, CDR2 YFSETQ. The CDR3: CASSSRVEQPQHF. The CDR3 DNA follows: TGCGCCAGCAGCTCCAGGGTGGAACAGCCCCAGCATTTT.

CDR3 loop: CAWGRGTGELFF. Here the CDR3 DNA reads TGTGCCTGGGGACGGGGAACCGGGGAGCTGTTTTTT. J is TRBJ2-2 and V is TRBV30, with TRBD2 as a possible D gene (5 bases). The CDR3 has 12 residues. The germline V and J ends were trimmed by 5 bases and 5 bases, with 9 bases remaining between them. Per germline, CDR1 GTSNPN and CDR2 SVGIG (reference sequence).

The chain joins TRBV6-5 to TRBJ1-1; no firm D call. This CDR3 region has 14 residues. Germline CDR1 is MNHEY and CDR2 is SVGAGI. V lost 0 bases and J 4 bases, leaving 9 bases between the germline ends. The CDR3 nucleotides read TGTGCCAGCAGTTACTCCGGGGAAATCACTGAAGCTTTCTTT. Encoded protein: CASSYSGEITEAFF.

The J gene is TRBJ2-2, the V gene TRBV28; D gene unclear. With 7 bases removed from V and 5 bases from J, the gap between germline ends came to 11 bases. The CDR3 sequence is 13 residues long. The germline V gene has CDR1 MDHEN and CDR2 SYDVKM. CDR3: CASTFAITGELFF. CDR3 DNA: TGTGCCAGCACCTTCGCGATTACCGGGGAGCTGTTTTTT.